This TCR beta chain originates from a study of T-cell memory formation after mild COVID-19. Study-wide points: Clonal second-wave expansions that peaked on day 37 had unconfirmed SARS-CoV-2 specificity. CD4+ contracting clones lay mainly in CM and EM, CD8+ ones in EMRA.

J was trimmed by 6 bases and V by 3 bases; bases with no gene match: 5. This CDR3 is built from 15 residues. The germline V gene has CDR1 LNHDA and CDR2 SQIVND (reference sequence). Comment on this clonotype: The antigen is undetermined.

TCR alpha and TCR beta cDNA libraries with sample barcodes and UMIs came from 5'RACE using constant-segment primers. Using its own MiXCR run on the 5' RACE reads, TCRdb lists one record per CDR3 protein. This table holds roughly 130,000 distinct CDR3 sequences, 16% found once. The sample consisted of PBMCs or a T cell subset sorted from them (not recorded which). The TCR sequence derives from an adult woman who had mild COVID-19 (a few samples of this study predate the infection). Cell type and time point are not known. The V call is TRBV19, the J call TRBJ1-1; TRBD1 agrees at 12 bases. The CDR3 reads CASSIWGQGAAEAFF. For the CDR3, the DNA is TGTGCCAGTAGTATTTGGGGACAGGGGGCAGCTGAAGCTTTCTTT.